This T cell receptor beta chain came from a study of blood T cell repertoires in COVID-19. This CDR3 spans 12 amino acids. In germline, CDR1 is MGHRA, CDR2 YSYEKL. As originally analysed: Quantification of nucleated cells was approximated via reference gene primer amplification. Libraries were prepared by immunoSEQ multiplex PCR; TCRdb keeps only in-frame clonotypes and omits some of them. The V and J calls and clone size come from that table; D and trimming were worked out from the DNA. The sample lists about 75,000 clones; 60% to 85% were seen once. On this clone: Compared with germline, one end of the junction differs, possibly owing to a read error.

Sequencing was performed on peripheral blood. The source is an elderly woman with active or convalescent COVID-19. V is TRBV4-1 and J is TRBJ1-4; 7 nucleotides agree with TRBD1. The CDR3 is CASSQDGDSFLF. In DNA, the CDR3 is TGCGCCAGCAGCCAAGACGGGGACAGCTTCCTTTTT.